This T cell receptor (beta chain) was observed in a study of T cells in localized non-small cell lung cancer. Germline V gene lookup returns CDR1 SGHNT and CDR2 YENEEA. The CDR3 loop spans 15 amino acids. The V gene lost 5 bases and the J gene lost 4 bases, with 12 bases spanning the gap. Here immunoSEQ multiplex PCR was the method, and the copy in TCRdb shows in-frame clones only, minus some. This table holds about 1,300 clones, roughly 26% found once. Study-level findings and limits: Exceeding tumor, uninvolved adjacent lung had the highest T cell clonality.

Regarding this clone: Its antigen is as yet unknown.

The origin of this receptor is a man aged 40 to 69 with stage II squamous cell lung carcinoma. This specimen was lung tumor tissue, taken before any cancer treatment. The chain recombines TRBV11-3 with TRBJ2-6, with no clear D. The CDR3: CASSPLAVGANVLTF. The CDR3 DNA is TGTGCCAGCAGCCCATTAGCAGTCGGGGCCAACGTCCTGACTTTC.